Shown below are 21 T cell receptor beta chains from a single sample sequenced in a study of blood T cell repertoires in COVID-19. Some clones are missing from TCRdb's copy, which holds only in-frame ones; the method was immunoSEQ multiplex PCR. The sample carries about 140,000 clones, about four fifths recorded once. Sequenced input: PBMCs or T cells enriched from blood (not recorded which). The receptors stem from a woman aged 50 to 60 with acute COVID-19.

V gene TRBV12-3 or TRBV12-4 combines with J gene TRBJ2-7, with 9 bases aligning to TRBD1. V shed 5 bases and J 11 bases; nucleotides not matched to a gene: 7. The CDR3 is 12 amino acids. CDR3 residues: CASSPGQGNEYF. CDR3 DNA sequence: TGTGCCAGCAGTCCGGGACAGGGTAATGAGTACTTC.

The chain couples TRBV28 to TRBJ1-1, with D possibly matching TRBD1 (5 bases). This CDR3 spans 13 amino acids. CDR1 and CDR2 from the germline V gene are MDHEN and SYDVKM. V gave up 6 bases and J gave up 11 bases, with 19 bases separating them. CDR3 residues: CASRSTGNQVAFF. The CDR3 bases are TGTGCCAGCAGGTCCACAGGCAACCAGGTGGCTTTCTTT.

V usage is TRBV18 and J usage is TRBJ2-3; TRBD1 might be the D (6 bases). Germline V CDR1 and CDR2: KGHSH, LQKENI. The CDR3 length is 13 residues. Trimming removed 1 base at V and 5 bases at J, with 7 bases between. This chain's CDR3 is CASSPRGLDTQYF. CDR3 bases: TGTGCCAGCTCACCACGGGGGCTAGATACGCAGTATTTT.

The chain combines TRBV14 with TRBJ2-1; 9 bases match TRBD2. Germline CDR1 and CDR2: SGHDN and FVKESK. There are 16 residues in the CDR3. V trimming: 3 bases; J trimming: 5 bases; junction bases outside the gene matches: 8. CDR3 sequence reads: CASSHLAGGPNNEQFF. The DNA for the CDR3 is TGTGCCAGCAGCCATTTGGCGGGAGGGCCGAACAATGAGCAGTTCTTC.

This chain connects TRBV18 to TRBJ1-1; weak D call: TRBD1 (5 bases). The CDR3 covers 14 residues. V was pared by 5 bases and J by 2 bases, with 12 bases between. CDR1 KGHSH and CDR2 LQKENI come from the germline V gene. The CDR3 loop is CASSEWGENTEAFF. The CDR3 DNA reads TGTGCCAGCTCAGAATGGGGGGAAAACACTGAAGCTTTCTTT.

Notes on this clone: The sample holds other DNA sequences that translate to the same CDR3. This chain connects TRBV29-1 to TRBJ2-7; 10 bases are shared with TRBD1. Germline V gene sequence: CDR1 SQVTM, CDR2 ANQGSEA. The CDR3 has 12 amino acids. The V gene end was trimmed by 6 bases and the J gene end by 2 bases; junction bases not matched to a gene: 1. CDR3 bases: TGCAGCGTAGGACAGGGGGCCTACGAGCAGTACTTC. It is translated as CSVGQGAYEQYF.

Regarding this clone: Other DNA sequences in the sample encode the same CDR3. The chain is built from TRBV9 and TRBJ1-1, with D possibly matching TRBD1 (5 bases). Per the germline V gene, CDR1 is SGDLS and CDR2 is YYNGEE. V dropped 3 bases and J dropped 8 bases, with 14 bases sitting between them. The CDR3 is 13 residues long. The CDR3: CASSAGGQGEAFF. DNA of the CDR3: TGTGCCAGCAGCGCGGGTGGGCAGGGCGAAGCTTTCTTT. The whole variable domain, remainder taken from reference TRBV9 and TRBJ1-1, is DSGVTQTPKHLITATGQRVTLRCSPRSGDLSVYWYQQSLDQGLQFLIQYYNGEERAKGNILERFSAQQFPDLHSELNLSSLELGDSALYFCASSAGGQGEAFFGQGTRLTVV.

This CDR3 reads CASRGQGADGYTF. The CDR3 DNA sequence: TGTGCCAGCAGGGGACAGGGGGCGGATGGCTACACCTTC. The genes are TRBV2 and TRBJ1-2; the match to TRBD1 covers 12 bases. CDR3 length: 13 amino acids. J lost 6 bases, V lost 6 bases, and 2 bases had no gene match. Germline values: CDR1 SNHLY, CDR2 FYNNEI.

The genes are TRBV6-5 and TRBJ1-2; D is possibly TRBD1 (6 bases). The ends were cut back, 7 bases at V and 8 bases at J, with 20 bases in the middle. Germline V CDR1 and CDR2: MNHEY, SVGAGI. The CDR3 is made up of 14 amino acids. CDR3 nucleotide sequence: TGTGCCAGCACCGTCCGGGGGGCGCTTATCGGCTACACCTTC. Amino acid sequence: CASTVRGALIGYTF.

The chain has TRBV19 and TRBJ1-4; no clear D. The V end was cut by 7 bases, the J end by 4 bases, with 16 bases between. In germline, CDR1 is LNHDA, CDR2 SQIVND (reference sequence). The CDR3 consists of 15 residues. CDR3 nucleotides: TGTGCCAGTATCCAGAGCGCAGCCTATAATGAAAAACTGTTTTTT. Translating gives CASIQSAAYNEKLFF.

This rearrangement joins TRBV6-5 to TRBJ1-1; 7 nucleotides align to TRBD1. This CDR3 comprises 15 residues. V lost 3 bases to trimming and J lost 4 bases; unmatched junction nucleotides: 8. Germline V gene data show CDR1 as MNHEY and CDR2 as SVGAGI. This chain's CDR3 is CASSYSTGQGTEAFF. The CDR3, as DNA: TGTGCCAGCAGTTATTCGACAGGGCAGGGCACTGAAGCTTTCTTT.

V usage is TRBV7-2 and J usage is TRBJ2-7, with 13 bases identical to TRBD2. With V trimmed by 5 bases and J by 5 bases, 3 bases remained unmatched. The CDR3 runs to 14 residues. Germline V gene sequence: CDR1 SGHTA, CDR2 FQGNSA. The CDR3 loop reads CASSLGLAGDEQYF. The CDR3 region has the DNA TGTGCCAGCAGCCTTGGACTAGCGGGAGACGAGCAGTACTTC.

The rearrangement uses TRBV14 and TRBJ2-5; the match to TRBD1 covers 9 bases. This CDR3 is 14 amino acids long. CDR1 and CDR2 (germline): SGHDN, FVKESK. Trimming cost V 7 bases and J 6 bases; bases outside gene matches: 9. Here the CDR3 DNA reads TGTGCCAGCAACGCACAGGGGGCCAGTAAGACCCAGTACTTC. Encoded protein: CASNAQGASKTQYF.

This chain joins TRBV28 and TRBJ1-5; D is unclear. The CDR3 contains 15 residues. The germline V gene has CDR1 MDHEN and CDR2 SYDVKM. The CDR3 nucleotides read TGTGCAACTAAGGTATTGCCCGATAGCAATCAGCCCCAGCATTTT. Amino acid sequence: CATKVLPDSNQPQHF.

This clone has just one count. This chain connects TRBV24-1 to TRBJ2-1; no clear D. This CDR3 region has 11 residues. CDR1 is KGHDR and CDR2 is SFDVKD in the germline V gene. V shed 3 bases and J shed 8 bases, with 4 bases lying between them. The CDR3 protein is CATSDQDEQFF. The CDR3 DNA sequence: TGTGCCACCAGTGATCAGGATGAGCAGTTCTTC.

This clone was seen only once. The chain uses TRBV9 and TRBJ1-2; tentative D call: TRBD1 (5 bases). CDR3 length equals 14 residues. V lost 0 bases and J 8 bases, leaving 14 bases between the germline ends. From germline, CDR1 is SGDLS and CDR2 YYNGEE. The CDR3 region has the DNA TGTGCCAGCAGCGTAGTTGGAGGGGTCGGGGGCTACACCTTC. It translates to CASSVVGGVGGYTF.

The chain has TRBV30 and TRBJ2-4; possible D gene TRBD2, 6 bases. The CDR3 runs to 13 residues. V was pared by 8 bases and J by 3 bases, with 14 bases between. Per the germline V gene, CDR1 is GTSNPN and CDR2 is SVGIG (reference sequence). The CDR3 nucleotides read TGTGCCGGAGGCAGCGGGCACAAAAACATTCAGTACTTC. It encodes CAGGSGHKNIQYF.

V gene TRBV6-5 combines with J gene TRBJ2-1; 13 nucleotides agree with TRBD2. Trimming removed 2 bases from V and 8 bases from J; junction bases left unmatched: 6. Germline-derived CDR1 and CDR2 are MNHEY and SVGAGI. The CDR3 extends over 16 amino acids. CDR3 sequence (DNA): TGTGCCAGCAGTTACGCCGGGACTAGCGGGATCGATGAGCAGTTCTTC. Its protein is CASSYAGTSGIDEQFF.

This clone was detected ten times or more. The gene calls are TRBV7-6 and TRBJ2-5, with 7 nucleotides matching TRBD1. V lost 5 bases to trimming and J lost 2 bases; unmatched junction nucleotides: 2. Germline CDR1 reads SGHVS; CDR2 reads FNYEAQ. This CDR3 is 13 amino acids long. The CDR3 sequence is CASSRGRQETQYF. DNA of the CDR3: TGTGCCAGCAGCAGGGGGCGGCAAGAGACCCAGTACTTC.

The chain links TRBV10-3 to TRBJ1-5, with D perhaps TRBD1 (6 bases). Germline lookup yields CDR1 ENHRY and CDR2 SYGVKD. V was pared by 3 bases and J by 7 bases, with 16 bases between. The CDR3 contains 15 residues. The CDR3 sequence is CAISERGGLEQPQHF. CDR3 sequence (DNA): TGTGCCATCAGTGAAAGGGGGGGCTTGGAGCAGCCCCAGCATTTT.

The genes are TRBV7-9 and TRBJ1-2; D is unclear. The CDR3 loop spans 14 amino acids. CDR1 SEHNR and CDR2 FQNEAQ come from the germline V gene (reference sequence). V was cut by 1 base and J by 0 bases, with 6 bases left in between. The CDR3 loop is CASSLDKTNYGYTF. DNA of the CDR3: TGTGCCAGCAGCTTAGACAAAACTAACTATGGCTACACCTTC.